This T cell receptor (beta chain) is drawn from a study of PD-L1 blockade in urothelial cancer. On the study more broadly: Males with urothelial cancer arising in the bladder constituted about 85% of the roughly 30 patients.

Profiled with immunoSEQ multiplex PCR; TCRdb holds only in-frame clones, not every one. The data show about 86,000 clones, more than 70% seen once. Time point here: pretreatment peripheral blood. Looked up from germline, CDR1 is SGHRS and CDR2 is YFSETQ. V shed 1 base and J shed 0 bases, with 8 bases lying between them. This CDR3 is 14 amino acids long. This sequence joins TRBV5-1 and TRBJ2-7, with D hard to call. The specimen comprised PBMCs, sampled around atezolizumab (anti-PD-L1) treatment. The TCR originated in a man aged 60 to 69 with urothelial cancer. The CDR3 region has the DNA TGCGCCAGCAGCTTGTCGCTGAGCTCCTACGAGCAGTACTTC. Protein: CASSLSLSSYEQYF.